This T cell receptor (beta chain) was captured by sequencing in a study of blood T cell repertoires in COVID-19. Study-level information: Sites in the United States, Italy and Spain provided acute and convalescent COVID-19 samples. Nucleic acid was either cDNA or gDNA, and it came from T cells, B-cell-depleted T cells, or PBMCs.

As handled by the study authors: For nucleated cells, counts were estimated from reference gene primer amplification. Only in-frame clones appear in the TCRdb table, and some are missing; sequencing was by immunoSEQ multiplex PCR. That table is the source of V, J and clone size, and D and trimming were worked out from the DNA. The profile shows tens of thousands of clones, about 88% of them singletons. This CDR3 spans 15 amino acids. V lost 1 base to trimming and J lost 3 bases; unmatched junction nucleotides: 5. The V gene's germline CDR1 is SGHAT and CDR2 FQNNGV. This TCR was sampled from a man aged 65 to 85 with active or convalescent COVID-19. The sequencing sample was made of peripheral blood. This chain uses TRBV11-2 with TRBJ2-7; 8 bases are shared with TRBD1. Here the CDR3 reads CASSLGGTGVYEQYF. The CDR3 region has the DNA TGTGCCAGCAGCTTAGGGGGGACAGGTGTCTACGAGCAGTACTTC.